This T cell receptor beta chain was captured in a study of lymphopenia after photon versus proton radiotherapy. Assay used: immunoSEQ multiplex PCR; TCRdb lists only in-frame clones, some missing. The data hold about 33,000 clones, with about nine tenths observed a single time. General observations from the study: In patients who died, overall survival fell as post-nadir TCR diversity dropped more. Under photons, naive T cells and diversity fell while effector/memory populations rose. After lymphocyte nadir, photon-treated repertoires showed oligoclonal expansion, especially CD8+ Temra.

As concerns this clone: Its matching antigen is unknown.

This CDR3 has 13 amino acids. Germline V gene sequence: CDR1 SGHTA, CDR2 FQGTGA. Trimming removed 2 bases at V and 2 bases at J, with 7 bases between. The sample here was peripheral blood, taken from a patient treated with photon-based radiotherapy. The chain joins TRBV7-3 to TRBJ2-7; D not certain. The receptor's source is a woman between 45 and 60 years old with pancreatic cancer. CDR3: CASSLEKTYEQYF. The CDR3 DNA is TGTGCCAGCAGCTTAGAAAAAACCTACGAGCAGTACTTC.